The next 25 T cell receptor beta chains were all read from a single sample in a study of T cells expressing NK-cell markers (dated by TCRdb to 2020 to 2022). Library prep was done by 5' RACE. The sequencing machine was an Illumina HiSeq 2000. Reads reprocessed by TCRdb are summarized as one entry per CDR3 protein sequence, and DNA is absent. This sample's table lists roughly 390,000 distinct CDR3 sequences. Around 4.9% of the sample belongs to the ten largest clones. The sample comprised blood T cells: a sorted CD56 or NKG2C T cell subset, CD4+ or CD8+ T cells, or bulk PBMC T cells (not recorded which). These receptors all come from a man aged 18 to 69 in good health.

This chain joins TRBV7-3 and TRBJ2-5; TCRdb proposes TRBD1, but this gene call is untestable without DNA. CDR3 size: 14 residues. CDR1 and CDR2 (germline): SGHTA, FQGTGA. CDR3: CASSLGAGLETQYF.

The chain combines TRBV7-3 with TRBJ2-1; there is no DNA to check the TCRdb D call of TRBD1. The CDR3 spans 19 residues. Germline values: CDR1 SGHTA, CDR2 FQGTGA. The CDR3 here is CASSQPGQGSMGSYNEQFF.

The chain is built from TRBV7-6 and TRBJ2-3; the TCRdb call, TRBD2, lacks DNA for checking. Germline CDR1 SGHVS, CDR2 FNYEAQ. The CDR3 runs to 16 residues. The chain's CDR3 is CASSRRLAGSADTQYF.

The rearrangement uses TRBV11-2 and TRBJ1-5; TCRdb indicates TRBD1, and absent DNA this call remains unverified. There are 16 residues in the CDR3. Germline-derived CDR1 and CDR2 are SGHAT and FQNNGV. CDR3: CASSSYGQGGNQPQHF. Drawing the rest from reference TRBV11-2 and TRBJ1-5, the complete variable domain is EAGVAQSPRYKIIEKRQSVAFWCNPISGHATLYWYQQILGQGPKLLIQFQNNGVVDDSQLPKDRFSAERLKGVDSTLKIQPAKLEDSAVYLCASSSYGQGGNQPQHFGDGTRLSIL.

This CDR3 reads CASSRGTVNNEQFF. The chain joins TRBV6-2 or TRBV6-3 to TRBJ2-1; no DNA is available, so the TRBD1 call from TCRdb remains unchecked. Germline values: CDR1 MNHEY, CDR2 SVGEGT. The CDR3 has 14 amino acids.

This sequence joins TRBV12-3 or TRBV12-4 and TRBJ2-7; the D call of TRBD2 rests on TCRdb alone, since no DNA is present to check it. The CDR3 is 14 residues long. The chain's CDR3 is CASRGGGGSYEQYF.

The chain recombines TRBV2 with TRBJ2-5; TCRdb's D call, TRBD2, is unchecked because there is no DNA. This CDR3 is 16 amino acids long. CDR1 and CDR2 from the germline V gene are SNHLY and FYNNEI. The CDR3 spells CASSFVSGGAAETQYF.

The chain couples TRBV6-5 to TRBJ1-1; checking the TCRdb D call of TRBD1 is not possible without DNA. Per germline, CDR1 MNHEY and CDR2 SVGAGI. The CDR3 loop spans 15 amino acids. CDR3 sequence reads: CASSFRQGAGTEAFF.

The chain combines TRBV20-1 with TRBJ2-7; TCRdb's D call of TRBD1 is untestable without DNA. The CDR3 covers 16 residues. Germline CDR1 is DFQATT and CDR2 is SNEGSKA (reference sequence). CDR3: CSATKEGGESSYEQYF.

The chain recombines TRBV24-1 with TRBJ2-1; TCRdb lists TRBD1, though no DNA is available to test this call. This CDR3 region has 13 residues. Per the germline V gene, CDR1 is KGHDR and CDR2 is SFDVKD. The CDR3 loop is CATSADRLQWQFF.

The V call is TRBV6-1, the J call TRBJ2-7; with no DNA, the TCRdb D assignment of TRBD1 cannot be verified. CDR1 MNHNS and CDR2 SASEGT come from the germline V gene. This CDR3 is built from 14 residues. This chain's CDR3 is CASSQRDRTREQYF.

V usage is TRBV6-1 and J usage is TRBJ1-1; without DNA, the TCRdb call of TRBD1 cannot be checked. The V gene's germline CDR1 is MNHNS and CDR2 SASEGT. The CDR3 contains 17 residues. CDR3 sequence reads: CASNSGAWARMNTEAFF.

CDR3 amino acids: CSAPHRRRGSTTDTQYF. V gene TRBV20-1 combines with J gene TRBJ2-3; with no DNA, the TCRdb D assignment of TRBD1 cannot be verified. The CDR3 is made up of 17 amino acids. Germline V CDR1 and CDR2: DFQATT, SNEGSKA (reference sequence).

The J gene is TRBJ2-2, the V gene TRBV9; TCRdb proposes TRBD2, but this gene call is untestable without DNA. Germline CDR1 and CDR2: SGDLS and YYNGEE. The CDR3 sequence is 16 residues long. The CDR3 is CASSASGLVLTGELFF.

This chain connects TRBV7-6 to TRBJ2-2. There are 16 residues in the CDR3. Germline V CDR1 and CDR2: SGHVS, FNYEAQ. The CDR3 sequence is CASSLGAATNTGELFF.

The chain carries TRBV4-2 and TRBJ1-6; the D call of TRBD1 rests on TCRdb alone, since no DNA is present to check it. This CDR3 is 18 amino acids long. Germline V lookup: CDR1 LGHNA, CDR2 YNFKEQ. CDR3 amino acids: CASSQHLTNTGGDSPLHF.

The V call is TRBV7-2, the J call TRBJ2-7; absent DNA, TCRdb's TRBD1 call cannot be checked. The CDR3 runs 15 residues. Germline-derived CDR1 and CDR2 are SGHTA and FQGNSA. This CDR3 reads CASSLAGTGVSEQYF.

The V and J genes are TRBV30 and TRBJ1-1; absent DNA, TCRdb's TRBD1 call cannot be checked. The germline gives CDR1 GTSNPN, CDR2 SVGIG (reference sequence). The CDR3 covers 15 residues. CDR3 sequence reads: CAWRSDRGWSTEAFF. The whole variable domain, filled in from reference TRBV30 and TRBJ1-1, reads SQTIHQWPATLVQPVGSPLSLECTVEGTSNPNLYWYRQAAGRGLQLLFYSVGIGQISSEVPQNLSASRPQDRQFILSSKKLLLSDSGFYLCAWRSDRGWSTEAFFGQGTRLTVV.

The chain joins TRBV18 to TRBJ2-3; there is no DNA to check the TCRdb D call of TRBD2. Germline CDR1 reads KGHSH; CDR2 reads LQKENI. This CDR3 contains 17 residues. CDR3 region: CASSPPYSGGPTDTQYF.

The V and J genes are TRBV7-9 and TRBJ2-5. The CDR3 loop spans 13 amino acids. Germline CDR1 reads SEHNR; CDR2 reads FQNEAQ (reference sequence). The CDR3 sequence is CASSFATQETQYF.

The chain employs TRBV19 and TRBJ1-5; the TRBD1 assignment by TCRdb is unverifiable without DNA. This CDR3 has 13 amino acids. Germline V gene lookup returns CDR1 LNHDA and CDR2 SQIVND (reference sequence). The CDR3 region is CASSPDPGQPQHF.

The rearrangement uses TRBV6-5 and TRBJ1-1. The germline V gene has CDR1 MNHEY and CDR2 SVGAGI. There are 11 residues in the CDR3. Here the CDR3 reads CASSYGVEAFF.

The CDR3 region is CASSPQGISGANVLTF. This chain uses TRBV5-8 with TRBJ2-6; the TCRdb D gene call, TRBD1, has no DNA to confirm it. The CDR3 extends over 16 amino acids. The germline V gene encodes CDR1 SGHTS and CDR2 YDEGEE.

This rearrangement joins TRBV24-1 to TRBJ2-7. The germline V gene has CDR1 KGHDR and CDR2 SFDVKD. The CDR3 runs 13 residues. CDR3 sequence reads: CATSQGPPYEQYF.

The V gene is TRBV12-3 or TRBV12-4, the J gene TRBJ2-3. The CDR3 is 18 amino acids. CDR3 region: CASSLRPGSGFSTDTQYF.